This entry lists 25 T cell receptor beta chains sequenced from one sample in a study of shared clonotypes between healthy human individuals. Assay: immunoSEQ multiplex PCR; the TCRdb copy retains only in-frame clones and omits some. This repertoire shows about 1.1 million clones, 60% to 80% found once; its top ten account for roughly 0.82%. Material: memory CD4+ T cells from PBMCs. The subset: CD45RA-negative fraction. The receptors here all came from a man aged 18 to 30 in good health. Some clones in this sample may be carry-over from other donors' samples.

The chain uses TRBV7-2 and TRBJ2-1; D might be TRBD2 (6 bases). The ends were cut back, 3 bases at V and 4 bases at J, with 13 bases in the middle. Germline-derived CDR1 and CDR2 are SGHTA and FQGNSA. There are 15 residues in the CDR3. CDR3 sequence: CASSFDASEYNEQFF. The CDR3 nucleotides read TGTGCCAGCAGCTTTGATGCTAGCGAGTACAATGAGCAGTTCTTC.

This chain links TRBV11-1 with TRBJ1-2; 9 bases fit TRBD1. The V gene's germline CDR1 is SGHAT and CDR2 FQDESV (reference sequence). V lost 5 bases, J lost 4 bases, and 8 bases stayed unmatched. CDR3 length: 15 residues. CDR3 DNA: TGTGCCAGCAGCCGGGACAGGGTGTACGGCTATGGCTACACCTTC. Its protein is CASSRDRVYGYGYTF.

This chain uses TRBV5-6 with TRBJ2-6; perhaps TRBD1 as D (7 bases). Germline assignment: CDR1 SGHDT and CDR2 YYEEEE. This CDR3 comprises 18 residues. V lost 1 base and J 3 bases, leaving 17 bases between the germline ends. This chain's CDR3 is CASSLLGQGGVGANVLTF. The CDR3 bases are TGTGCCAGCAGCTTGCTCGGGCAGGGGGGCGTTGGGGCCAACGTCCTGACTTTC.

The chain couples TRBV27 to TRBJ2-7; the D gene could be TRBD1 or TRBD2 (5 bases each). Germline CDR1 and CDR2: MNHEY and SMNVEV (reference sequence). V gave up 8 bases and J gave up 7 bases, with 18 bases separating them. This CDR3 spans 13 amino acids. Here the CDR3 reads CASHRDGGYEQYF. CDR3 DNA: TGTGCCAGCCACCGGGACGGTGGTTATGAGCAGTACTTC.

The chain employs TRBV12-5 and TRBJ2-5; D gene uncertain. There are 11 residues in the CDR3. V was clipped by 7 bases and J by 5 bases, with 8 bases between them. Germline CDR1 LGHNT, CDR2 FRNRAP. The CDR3 bases are TGTGCTAGTGCCCTGGCGGAGACCCAGTACTTC. Translation gives CASALAETQYF.

On this clone: This specimen includes other DNA sequences encoding the same CDR3. The V gene is TRBV7-8, the J gene TRBJ1-1; D is undetermined. The V and J ends lost 1 base and 3 bases respectively, with 0 bases between them. This CDR3 contains 11 residues. Germline CDR1 and CDR2: SGHVS and FQNEAQ. The DNA of the CDR3 is TGTGCCAGCAGCTTAGACACTGAAGCTTTCTTT. It translates to CASSLDTEAFF.

This chain uses TRBV7-5 with TRBJ2-7; the table's D call TRBD1 went unverified against the DNA. TRBV7-5 is a pseudogene. CDR3 length: 17 amino acids. The CDR3 region is CARSSPGGQGAGYEQYF. The CDR3 DNA reads TGTGCCAGAAGCTCCCCAGGGGGACAGGGGGCCGGCTACGAGCAGTACTTC.

This clone turned up a few times. Here the CDR3 reads CASSPGDPPYNEQFF. The CDR3 DNA sequence: TGTGCCAGCTCACCCGGGGACCCTCCCTACAATGAGCAGTTCTTC. The rearrangement uses TRBV18 and TRBJ2-1; the D gene could be TRBD1 or TRBD2 (5 bases each). Trimming left V 3 bases short and J 2 bases short, with 11 bases between. The CDR3 is 15 amino acids. Looked up from germline, CDR1 is KGHSH and CDR2 is LQKENI.

The CDR3: CASSPTGRTNTGELFF. Written as DNA, the CDR3 is TGTGCCAGCAGCCCCACCGGCAGAACCAACACCGGGGAGCTGTTTTTT. V usage is TRBV27 and J usage is TRBJ2-2; no clear D. The CDR3 loop spans 16 amino acids. Between the trimmed V and J ends, which lost 6 bases and 2 bases, there was a span of 16 bases. Per germline, CDR1 MNHEY and CDR2 SMNVEV (reference sequence).

This clone was seen a few times. The chain joins TRBV28 to TRBJ1-1; 8 bases are shared with TRBD1. V lost 6 bases and J lost 5; bases outside the gene matches: 5. This CDR3 contains 13 residues. Germline V gene data show CDR1 as MDHEN and CDR2 as SYDVKM. The CDR3 DNA reads TGTGCCAGCAGAAGGACAGGGAGGACTGAAGCTTTCTTT. Residues: CASRRTGRTEAFF.

In its sample, this clone was seen a few times. The chain links TRBV5-4 to TRBJ2-3; 13 bases align to TRBD2. The CDR3 consists of 16 residues. Per germline, CDR1 SGHNT and CDR2 YYREEE (reference sequence). V was pared by 0 bases and J by 4 bases, with 2 bases of the junction left unmatched. The CDR3 region is CASSLGTSGSADTQYF. CDR3 nucleotides: TGTGCCAGCAGCTTGGGGACTAGCGGGAGTGCAGATACGCAGTATTTT.

The chain is built from TRBV5-4 and TRBJ2-3, with TRBD2 matching 13 bases. Trimming cost V 4 bases and J 3 bases; bases outside gene matches: 14. The CDR3 loop spans 19 amino acids. CDR1 is SGHNT and CDR2 is YYREEE in the germline V gene (reference sequence). This CDR3 reads CASSGRSSTSGRQTDTQYF. Here the CDR3 DNA reads TGTGCCAGCAGCGGGCGGAGTTCGACTAGCGGGAGGCAGACAGATACGCAGTATTTT.

The chain has TRBV30 and TRBJ1-1, with D possibly matching TRBD1 (6 bases). The CDR3 loop spans 13 amino acids. The V and J ends lost 0 bases and 8 bases respectively, with 13 bases between them. Germline V gene sequence: CDR1 GTSNPN, CDR2 SVGIG (reference sequence). CDR3 nucleotides: TGTGCCTGGAGTGTAGCAGGGGAGGGGGAAGCTTTCTTT. It codes for CAWSVAGEGEAFF.

This rearrangement joins TRBV19 to TRBJ2-1, with 8 bases lining up with TRBD2. CDR1 and CDR2 (germline): LNHDA, SQIVND (reference sequence). The CDR3 covers 13 residues. The junction had 1 base not matched to a gene; V was cut back by 6 bases and J by 3 bases. The CDR3 DNA sequence: TGTGCCAGTAGCGGGAGGGACTACAATGAGCAGTTCTTC. Protein product: CASSGRDYNEQFF.

This clone was seen only a few times. Other DNA sequences of this sample code for an identical CDR3. The chain uses TRBV2 and TRBJ2-2; no clear D gene. There are 11 residues in the CDR3. Germline V lookup: CDR1 SNHLY, CDR2 FYNNEI. Between the trimmed V and J ends, which lost 6 bases and 5 bases, there was a span of 4 bases. The CDR3: CASRGTGELFF. The CDR3 nucleotides are TGTGCCAGCAGGGGTACCGGGGAGCTGTTTTTT.

This clone has more than one count but fewer than ten. The gene calls are TRBV18 and TRBJ2-7; TRBD1 aligns across 9 bases. The trim removed 2 bases at V and 7 bases at J, leaving 9 bases unmatched. Germline V lookup: CDR1 KGHSH, CDR2 LQKENI. The CDR3 spans 15 residues. The CDR3 reads CASSPSGTGLQEQYF. CDR3 DNA sequence: TGTGCCAGCTCACCATCGGGGACAGGGCTCCAAGAGCAGTACTTC. The complete variable domain, with remaining parts taken from reference TRBV18 and TRBJ2-7, reads NAGVMQNPRHLVRRRGQEARLRCSPMKGHSHVYWYRQLPEEGLKFMVYLQKENIIDESGMPKERFSAEFPKEGPSILRIQQVVRGDSAAYFCASSPSGTGLQEQYFGPGTRLTVT.

The chain couples TRBV5-1 to TRBJ2-3; TRBD2 aligns across 12 bases. V was clipped by 2 bases and J by 0 bases; unmatched bases: 1. Germline lookup yields CDR1 SGHRS and CDR2 YFSETQ. CDR3 length: 16 amino acids. The CDR3 region is CASSFGTSGSTDTQYF. The CDR3 DNA sequence: TGCGCCAGCAGCTTCGGGACTAGCGGGAGCACAGATACGCAGTATTTT.

This clone was counted once. J is TRBJ2-3 and V is TRBV7-9, with TRBD2 matching over 11 bases. J gave up 5 bases and V 3 bases, and 4 bases lay outside the gene matches. The CDR3 sequence is 15 residues long. Germline V gives CDR1 SEHNR, CDR2 FQNEAQ (reference sequence). The CDR3 region has the DNA TGTGCCAGCAGCTTCACTAGCGGGGGCCGAGATACGCAGTATTTT. It yields the protein CASSFTSGGRDTQYF.

The genes are TRBV7-3 and TRBJ2-7; D gene uncertain. Trimming pared 0 bases from V and 3 bases from J, leaving 3 bases between. The CDR3 sequence is 12 residues long. Germline CDR1 and CDR2: SGHTA and FQGTGA. CDR3 in amino acids: CASSLTGYEQYF. The CDR3 DNA is TGTGCCAGCAGCTTAACTGGCTACGAGCAGTACTTC. Full variable domain (remainder filled in from reference TRBV7-3 and TRBJ2-7): GAGVSQTPSNKVTEKGKYVELRCDPISGHTALYWYRQSLGQGPEFLIYFQGTGAADDSGLPNDRFFAVRPEGSVSTLKIQRTERGDSAVYLCASSLTGYEQYFGPGTRLTVT.

The J gene is TRBJ2-7, the V gene TRBV25-1; D ambiguous. The CDR3 contains 11 residues. Germline CDR1 MGHDK, CDR2 SYGVNS. V gave up 4 bases and J gave up 6 bases, with 7 bases separating them. CDR3 residues: CASSGPFEQYF. CDR3 sequence (DNA): TGTGCCAGCAGTGGTCCCTTCGAGCAGTACTTC.

The genes are TRBV28 and TRBJ1-2; 8 bases fit TRBD1. CDR3 length equals 17 residues. After removal of 1 base from V and 5 bases from J, the junction contained 12 bases not matched to a gene. The germline V gene encodes CDR1 MDHEN and CDR2 SYDVKM. The CDR3 DNA reads as TGTGCCAGCAGTTTATTGGGCCTTCAGGGGGCTGGTTATGGCTACACCTTC. This translates into CASSLLGLQGAGYGYTF.

The chain uses TRBV5-6 and TRBJ1-1; the match to TRBD1 covers 7 bases. The trim removed 1 base at V and 3 bases at J, leaving 12 bases unmatched. This CDR3 is 17 amino acids long. Germline V gene lookup returns CDR1 SGHDT and CDR2 YYEEEE. CDR3 in DNA: TGTGCCAGCAGCTTGTTTAGAACAGGCAGGGGGGACACTGAAGCTTTCTTT. Its protein is CASSLFRTGRGDTEAFF.

The V and J genes are TRBV9 and TRBJ1-3; TRBD1 matches 8 bases. J lost 5 bases, V lost 4 bases, and 8 bases had no gene match. The germline V gene has CDR1 SGDLS and CDR2 YYNGEE. The CDR3 loop spans 15 amino acids. The CDR3 DNA is TGTGCCAGCAGCTCCCGGACAGGGTATAGAAACACCATATATTTT. Translating it yields CASSSRTGYRNTIYF.

The chain employs TRBV4-2 and TRBJ2-7, with 7 positions matching TRBD2. V lost 4 bases and J lost 6; bases outside the gene matches: 15. Looked up from germline, CDR1 is LGHNA and CDR2 is YNFKEQ. The CDR3 runs 16 residues. CDR3 region: CASSLAWAGEPAEQYF. As DNA, the CDR3 is TGTGCCAGCAGCCTGGCGTGGGCGGGAGAACCCGCCGAGCAGTACTTC.

This chain uses TRBV6-6 with TRBJ2-7, with 11 positions matching TRBD2. V lost 4 bases and J lost 4; bases outside the gene matches: 6. Germline V gene sequence: CDR1 MNHNY, CDR2 SVGAGI (reference sequence). This CDR3 spans 15 amino acids. The CDR3, as DNA: TGTGCCAGCAGTTCACTTAGCGGGAGGGCATACGAGCAGTACTTC. Its protein is CASSSLSGRAYEQYF.